The clone carrying this T cell receptor (beta chain) showed up just once. The CDR3 contains 13 residues. CDR1 and CDR2 from the germline V gene are MNHEY and SVGAGI. The V and J ends lost 5 bases and 6 bases respectively, with 10 bases between them. Per the original data handling: Using reference gene primer amplification, nucleated cell counts were estimated. The data were produced by immunoSEQ multiplex PCR, yet TCRdb's version contains in-frame clones alone and is incomplete. V and J calls and clone size are as listed in that table; D and trimming were resolved from the DNA. Altogether about 140,000 clones are present, around 83% being singletons, with the ten largest covering about 4%. This entry is derived from a study of blood T cell repertoires in COVID-19. Whole-study context: Italy, Spain and the United States were the sources of the convalescent and acute COVID-19 samples.

The chain is built from TRBV6-5 and TRBJ2-2, with D perhaps matching TRBD2 (5 bases). Source material: peripheral blood. This TCR was recovered from a woman of 80 years or more with acute or convalescent COVID-19. The CDR3 sequence is CASSNTRAGELFF. CDR3 nucleotides: TGTGCCAGCAGTAATACTAGGGCCGGGGAGCTGTTTTTT.